The next 2 T cell receptor beta chains were all read from a single sample in a study of cytomegalovirus exposure and HLA in healthy donors. The PCR used 60 Vbeta and 13 Jbeta primers. Produced via immunoSEQ multiplex PCR; TCRdb's table is partial and in-frame only. Of around 63,000 clones listed, 80% to 90% are singletons. Sequencing was done on a sample of PBMCs. The receptors were sampled from a woman aged 25 to 39 in good health and CMV-seronegative.

The CDR3 nucleotides are TGTGCAAGTCGCCCCCTAACTAGCGGGGACCAAGAGACCCAGTACTTC. It yields the protein CASRPLTSGDQETQYF. The rearrangement links TRBV12-2 to TRBJ2-5; no check of the table's D call, TRBD2, against the DNA was made. TRBV12-2 is given as a pseudogene. The CDR3 length is 16 residues.

This clone is a singleton in its sample. An end of the junction differs from the germline gene, which may be a read error. The gene calls are TRBV2 and TRBJ2-2, with TRBD1 as a possible D gene (6 bases). The CDR3 totals 13 residues. Germline V CDR1 and CDR2: SNHLY, FYNNEI. CDR3 loop: CASRQDRPGDLFF. The CDR3 DNA is TGTGCCAGCAGACAAGACAGGCCCGGGGATCTGTTTTTT.